This T cell receptor (beta chain) was observed in a study of T cell responses to AZD1222 COVID-19 vaccine. General study results and limits: Researchers report vaccine-associated CD4 TCRs spanning spike, with dominance at 160-218 and 743-854. Recipients of two AZD1222 doses showed rising Spike-specific TCR breadth and depth.

V lost 1 base to trimming and J lost 3 bases, with 16 bases between them. Looked up from germline, CDR1 is SGHTA and CDR2 is FQGTGA. The CDR3 length is 16 residues. Some clones are missing from TCRdb's copy, which holds only in-frame ones; the method was immunoSEQ multiplex PCR. The table records roughly 100,000 clones, 91% of them present only once. Turning to this clone: Its antigen is unknown.

J is TRBJ2-7 and V is TRBV7-3, with unresolved D. The receptor's source is an adult in good health. The specimen was peripheral blood, collected on day 0 of AZD1222 vaccination. The CDR3 DNA reads TGTGCCAGCAGCTTAATTTCCGTTGGCCGAGACTACGAGCAGTACTTC. Translation: CASSLISVGRDYEQYF.